This T cell receptor beta chain is from a study of cytomegalovirus exposure and HLA in healthy donors. For the study at large: Earlier findings included 117 million unique TCR beta sequences obtained from about 180 million T cells.

CDR3 length: 13 residues. Germline-derived CDR1 and CDR2 are SNHLY and FYNNEI. Unmatched junction bases numbered 4, after V lost 9 bases and J lost 3 bases. 13 Jbeta primers and 60 Vbeta primers were used for the PCR. Assay: immunoSEQ multiplex PCR; the TCRdb copy retains only in-frame clones and omits some. The table has under 150,000 clones, about two thirds seen once. Remarks on this clone: Its antigen is not identified.

Study-level points and caveats: Later on, an analysis found that several of the most significant clusters appeared to be linked to common viral pathogens, which included parvovirus B19.

Sequenced: PBMCs. The chain links TRBV2 to TRBJ1-5, with 8 bases lining up with TRBD1. This receptor was identified in a woman in her sixties in good health and CMV-seropositive. CDR3 protein: CASRTGNNQPQHF. CDR3 DNA: TGTGCCAGTCGGACAGGGAACAATCAGCCCCAGCATTTT. Using reference TRBV2 and TRBJ1-5 for the parts outside the CDR3, the full variable domain is EPEVTQTPSHQVTQMGQEVILRCVPISNHLYFYWYRQILGQKVEFLVSFYNNEISEKSEIFDDQFSVERPDGSNFTLKIRSTKLEDSAMYFCASRTGNNQPQHFGDGTRLSIL.